A single sample is the source of the 4 T cell receptor beta chains below, sequenced in a study of shared clonotypes between healthy human individuals. The repertoire was sequenced with immunoSEQ multiplex PCR; TCRdb's copy has only in-frame clones and lacks some. This table holds about 2.4 million clones, 90% to 95% found once. Sequenced input: naive CD4+ T cells sorted from blood. Subset meaning: CD45RA+ positively selected. These TCRs come from a man between 18 and 35 years old in good health.

Details on this clone: Other DNA sequences in this sample translate to the same CDR3. The J gene is TRBJ2-7, the V gene TRBV4-3; D ambiguous. V was cut by 4 bases and J by 4 bases, with 14 bases left in between. This CDR3 has 14 residues. CDR1 and CDR2 (germline): LGHNA, YSLEER. This CDR3 reads CASSRGQGPYEQYF. The CDR3 nucleotides read TGCGCCAGCAGCCGCGGTCAAGGTCCTTACGAGCAGTACTTC.

The chain combines TRBV2 with TRBJ2-2; 10 nucleotides agree with TRBD1. Germline V lookup: CDR1 SNHLY, CDR2 FYNNEI. The junction had 10 bases not matched to a gene; V was cut back by 11 bases and J by 4 bases. The CDR3 is 15 amino acids. The CDR3 DNA reads as TGTGCCTCATTTCAGGACAGGGGGGTCACCGGGGAGCTGTTTTTT. It specifies CASFQDRGVTGELFF.

This sequence joins TRBV2 and TRBJ2-7; possible D gene TRBD1, 5 bases. Germline CDR1 SNHLY, CDR2 FYNNEI. The CDR3 is 13 amino acids. The V end lost 6 bases, the J end lost 2 bases, and 11 bases lay between the germline ends. The chain's CDR3 is CASSVREAYEQYF. For the CDR3, the DNA is TGTGCCAGCAGCGTCAGGGAAGCCTACGAGCAGTACTTC.

This clone has just one count. Distinct nucleotide sequences in the sample also encode this CDR3. The chain combines TRBV9 with TRBJ1-2; no clear D gene. Germline CDR1 reads SGDLS; CDR2 reads YYNGEE. The CDR3 is 11 amino acids. The ends were cut back, 3 bases at V and 8 bases at J, with 8 bases in the middle. The CDR3 sequence is CASSAPYGYTF. In nucleotides, the CDR3 is TGTGCCAGCAGCGCCCCGTACGGCTACACCTTC.